The rows below give T cell receptor beta chains drawn from one sample of a study of blood T cell repertoires in COVID-19. Assay used: immunoSEQ multiplex PCR; TCRdb lists only in-frame clones, some missing. The sample has around 100,000 clones; 90% are singletons. The sequenced sample was peripheral blood. The receptors were gathered from a man over 45 with acute or convalescent COVID-19. Both conserved end residues are part of each CDR3.

V gene	J gene	CDR3 protein
TRBV6-6	TRBJ2-5	CASSSVRTLYQETQYF
TRBV2	TRBJ2-5	CASNKWTARETQYF
TRBV2	TRBJ1-1	CASRSNRAFF
TRBV9	TRBJ1-4	CASSPRIGTGGEKLFF
TRBV5-6	TRBJ2-1	CASSLNRGREQFF
TRBV7-2	TRBJ2-7	CASSRIFSGRSSYEQYF
TRBV7-9	TRBJ1-6	CASSLTRDGGGTLHF
TRBV19	TRBJ1-4	CASSSPRGSNEKLFF
TRBV5-3	TRBJ2-2	CARRKKLNTGELFF
TRBV14	TRBJ2-1	CASSQETEWGGYNEQFF
TRBV15	TRBJ1-5	CATSRDAHGGQPQHF
TRBV15	TRBJ1-4	CATSREGTRWEKLFF
TRBV27	TRBJ2-1	CASGLAGVIYNEQFF
TRBV7-9	TRBJ2-5	CASSPTGETQYF
TRBV7-6	TRBJ2-5	CASSHFSGQGFQETQYF
TRBV5-1	TRBJ2-7	CASRSGTGFYEQYF
TRBV7-2	TRBJ2-7	CASSTIPGGSVEQYF
TRBV19	TRBJ2-1	CASISGLADNEQFF
TRBV11-2	TRBJ2-5	CASSPRTSGSQTQYF
TRBV28	TRBJ1-5	CASSWYRVTSNQPQHF
TRBV5-6	TRBJ2-7	CASSHGQGTYEQYF
TRBV19	TRBJ1-1	CASSVGQNTEAFF
TRBV5-1	TRBJ2-1	CASSSRDSGGVEQFF
TRBV6-5	TRBJ1-2	CASLKGDRGYTF
TRBV3-1/TRBV3-2	TRBJ1-2	CASSRLDRENGYTF
TRBV5-1	TRBJ2-1	CASSPGASGTYNEQFF
TRBV6-5	TRBJ2-3	CASRTGQGADTQYF
TRBV29-1	TRBJ2-4	CSVAGFLAKNIQYF
TRBV4-2	TRBJ2-1	CASSQGTSGRDNEQFF
TRBV7-8	TRBJ2-7	CASSLEVTGYEQYF
TRBV4-1	TRBJ2-1	CASSQVAGGPRGEQFF
TRBV7-9	TRBJ2-1	CASSLGLIYNEQFF
TRBV4-1	TRBJ2-7	CASSQKESYEQYF
TRBV7-2	TRBJ1-3	CASSLFSGSDSGNTIYF
TRBV12-3/TRBV12-4	TRBJ1-2	CASSFGGDYGYTF
TRBV19	TRBJ2-7	CASSIGGGHYEQYF
TRBV30	TRBJ1-1	CAWSRAPGTEAFF
TRBV7-8	TRBJ2-7	CASRNRDSSYEQYF
TRBV6-5	TRBJ1-1	CASSLTGTTNTEAFF
TRBV7-9	TRBJ2-7	CASSLTGGRGEQYF
TRBV4-2	TRBJ1-2	CASSQAGTGGSGGYTF
TRBV9	TRBJ2-5	CASSPSPQAQETQYF
TRBV7-2	TRBJ2-7	CATSTGTSGYEQYF
TRBV5-5	TRBJ2-4	CASSSILDRAKNIQYF
TRBV18	TRBJ1-1	CASRGQLNTEAFF
TRBV5-1	TRBJ1-2	CASSPGTGNYGYTF
TRBV18	TRBJ1-2	CASSPPGQAYGYTF
TRBV24-1	TRBJ1-1	CATSDPGGGRVNTEAFF
TRBV24-1	TRBJ2-1	CATSALAGGVDEQFF
TRBV6-5	TRBJ2-2	CASSYHTGGGELFF
TRBV20-1	TRBJ2-7	CSASDGRRGEQYF
TRBV27	TRBJ2-3	CASSSAGRDGTDTQYF
TRBV15	TRBJ2-5	CATSRDPLRERTQYF
TRBV21-1	TRBJ2-1	CASSLPGRQGALAGVEDEQFF